Shown below are 25 T cell receptor beta chains from a single sample sequenced in a study of T-cell memory formation after mild COVID-19. One entry per CDR3 protein results from TCRdb running MiXCR on the 5' RACE reads. The sample has 500,000 to 600,000 distinct CDR3 sequences, about a sixth seen once. The sample consisted of PBMCs or a T cell subset sorted from them (not recorded which). These receptor sequences come from an adult woman who had mild COVID-19 (a few samples of this study predate the infection). Cell type and time point are not known.

The chain combines TRBV11-2 with TRBJ1-1, with 8 bases that match TRBD1. Losses at the gene ends were 6 bases for V and 5 bases for J; bases not matched to a gene: 8. Germline CDR1 and CDR2: SGHAT and FQNNGV. This CDR3 comprises 14 residues. CDR3 amino acids: CASSLTGVRTEAFF. The CDR3 nucleotides are TGTGCCAGCAGTTTGACAGGGGTGAGGACTGAAGCTTTCTTT.

V and J are TRBV13 and TRBJ2-1; the D gene is possibly TRBD1 (6 bases). CDR3 length: 21 residues. The germline V gene encodes CDR1 PRHDT and CDR2 FYEKMQ (reference sequence). V gave up 5 bases and J gave up 7 bases, with 36 bases separating them. CDR3 DNA: TGTGCCAGCAGCGCTCACCGGACGACAGGAGAGTTCACCTGGGATCCTAATGAGCAGTTCTTC. The encoded protein is CASSAHRTTGEFTWDPNEQFF.

The sample holds a few counts of this clonotype. CDR3 sequence (DNA): TGTGCCAGCAACAGAGCGGGACTAGCCAAAAACATTCAGTACTTC. This encodes CASNRAGLAKNIQYF. This chain uses TRBV12-3 or TRBV12-4 with TRBJ2-4, with 7 bases that match TRBD2. V lost 7 bases, J lost 0 bases, and 6 bases stayed unmatched. The CDR3 covers 15 residues.

The V call is TRBV29-1, the J call TRBJ2-1; D gene uncertain. This CDR3 is 12 amino acids long. V shed 5 bases and J shed 4 bases, with 9 bases lying between them. Germline loops: CDR1 SQVTM, CDR2 ANQGSEA. This chain's CDR3 is CSVCLSYNEQFF. CDR3 DNA: TGCAGCGTTTGTTTGAGTTACAATGAGCAGTTCTTC.

This clonotype appeared a few times. The chain recombines TRBV5-1 with TRBJ2-1, with TRBD2 matching over 9 bases. J gave up 4 bases and V 4 bases, and 12 bases lay outside the gene matches. CDR1 is SGHRS and CDR2 is YFSETQ in the germline V gene. The length of the CDR3 is 17 residues. CDR3 bases: TGCGCCAGCAGCATGACTAGCGGAAAGCTGGATTACAATGAGCAGTTCTTC. Its protein product is CASSMTSGKLDYNEQFF.

This clonotype turned up a few times. The chain recombines TRBV20-1 with TRBJ1-1, with 7 bases matching TRBD1. This CDR3 contains 15 residues. Germline-derived CDR1 and CDR2 are DFQATT and SNEGSKA (reference sequence). V gave up 4 bases and J gave up 0 bases; unmatched junction bases: 8. CDR3 bases: TGCAGTGCTAACCTATTACAGGGGCTGAACACTGAAGCTTTCTTT. Translated: CSANLLQGLNTEAFF.

The rearrangement uses TRBV7-9 and TRBJ2-1, with TRBD2 matching 13 bases. CDR3 length: 17 residues. The V gene end was trimmed by 6 bases and the J gene end by 1 base; junction bases not matched to a gene: 6. In germline, CDR1 is SEHNR, CDR2 FQNEAQ (reference sequence). CDR3 loop: CASSPGLAGLSYNEQFF. The CDR3 bases are TGTGCCAGCAGTCCGGGACTAGCGGGGCTGTCCTACAATGAGCAGTTCTTC.

This chain joins TRBV24-1 and TRBJ2-7; TRBD1 matches 9 bases. This CDR3 has 17 residues. The V segment lost 3 bases and the J segment 2 bases; nucleotides outside the gene matches: 10. Germline CDR1 is KGHDR and CDR2 is SFDVKD. The CDR3 loop reads CATSDGAGTGSTYEQYF. DNA for the CDR3: TGTGCCACCAGTGATGGAGCCGGGACAGGGTCGACCTACGAGCAGTACTTC.

CDR3 in DNA: TGTGCCAGTAGTCCCCCCCCGGGACAATACCACTACAATGAGCAGTTCTTC. Its protein product is CASSPPPGQYHYNEQFF. The rearrangement uses TRBV19 and TRBJ2-1, with D possibly TRBD1 on 6 matching bases. V lost 5 bases to trimming and J lost 3 bases, with 20 bases between them. The CDR3 sequence is 17 residues long. Germline CDR1 and CDR2: LNHDA and SQIVND (reference sequence). The full variable domain, its missing parts supplied by reference TRBV19 and TRBJ2-1, is DGGITQSPKYLFRKEGQNVTLSCEQNLNHDAMYWYRQDPGQGLRLIYYSQIVNDFQKGDIAEGYSVSREKKESFPLTVTSAQKNPTAFYLCASSPPPGQYHYNEQFFGPGTRLTVL.

This clonotype has just a few counts. This sequence joins TRBV20-1 and TRBJ2-5; 7 nucleotides match TRBD2. The CDR3 length is 15 residues. V dropped 1 base and J dropped 0; count of bases not matched to a gene: 5. CDR1 is DFQATT and CDR2 is SNEGSKA in the germline V gene (reference sequence). CDR3 DNA sequence: TGCAGTGCTAGAGGGCCGAGCGGGGACCAAGAGACCCAGTACTTC. It translates to CSARGPSGDQETQYF.

This clonotype occurred a few times. The rearrangement uses TRBV5-4 and TRBJ2-1, with 7 bases aligning to TRBD1. The CDR3 spans 16 residues. In germline, CDR1 is SGHNT, CDR2 YYREEE (reference sequence). J lost 8 bases, V lost 3 bases, and 14 bases had no gene match. CDR3: CASSWDLVGQGDEQFF. The CDR3 DNA reads as TGTGCCAGCAGCTGGGACCTAGTCGGGCAGGGGGATGAGCAGTTCTTC.

The genes are TRBV12-3 or TRBV12-4 and TRBJ1-5; tentative D call: TRBD1 (5 bases). V lost 8 bases, J lost 6 bases, and 17 bases lay in between. CDR3 length equals 14 residues. The CDR3 here is CASQFSGGSQPQHF. The CDR3 DNA reads as TGTGCCAGCCAATTTTCGGGGGGAAGTCAGCCCCAGCATTTT.

This clonotype was seen more than once but under ten times. This chain links TRBV4-2 with TRBJ2-7, with TRBD2 identical over 8 bases. The CDR3 runs to 17 residues. CDR1 and CDR2 from the germline V gene are LGHNA and YNFKEQ. With V trimmed by 0 bases and J by 0 bases, 7 bases remained unmatched. CDR3 in DNA: TGTGCCAGCAGCCAAGACCGTTTAGCGGGGAGCTCCTACGAGCAGTACTTC. This codes for CASSQDRLAGSSYEQYF.

The rearrangement joins TRBV6-2 or TRBV6-3 to TRBJ2-1; 9 bases agree with TRBD1. Unmatched junction bases numbered 5, after V lost 4 bases and J lost 10 bases. The CDR3 has 13 amino acids. Per germline, CDR1 MNHEY and CDR2 SVGEGT. The CDR3 nucleotides read TGTGCCAGCAGTTCCCACAGGGGGCTAGAGCAGTTCTTC. It yields the protein CASSSHRGLEQFF.

Ten or more counts support this clonotype. The chain employs TRBV7-9 and TRBJ2-1, with 10 bases that match TRBD2. The germline V gene encodes CDR1 SEHNR and CDR2 FQNEAQ (reference sequence). This CDR3 spans 14 amino acids. J was trimmed by 9 bases and V by 8 bases; bases with no gene match: 10. In DNA form, the CDR3 reads TGTGCCAGCGACGAAGCGGGAGGGTTTGCTGAGCAGTTCTTC. It yields the protein CASDEAGGFAEQFF.

This clonotype was found a few times. The genes are TRBV10-3 and TRBJ1-4; 7 bases fit TRBD1. CDR1 ENHRY and CDR2 SYGVKD come from the germline V gene. Unmatched junction bases numbered 15, after V lost 4 bases and J lost 7 bases. This CDR3 region has 17 residues. The CDR3 sequence: CAISGDSQGPIGEKLFF. The CDR3 bases are TGTGCCATCAGTGGGGACAGCCAGGGCCCCATTGGTGAAAAACTGTTTTTT.

CDR3 loop: CASSRLATSTDTQYF. Written as DNA, the CDR3 is TGTGCCAGCAGTCGACTAGCAACTAGCACAGATACGCAGTATTTT. V and J are TRBV12-3 or TRBV12-4 and TRBJ2-3; TRBD2 agrees at 7 bases. The CDR3 length is 15 residues. V trimming: 5 bases; J trimming: 0 bases; junction bases outside the gene matches: 5.

This clonotype was picked up many times. This chain links TRBV18 with TRBJ2-1; the match to TRBD1 covers 8 bases. The CDR3 length is 15 residues. Losses at the gene ends were 0 bases for V and 9 bases for J; bases not matched to a gene: 7. CDR1 KGHSH and CDR2 LQKENI come from the germline V gene. CDR3 sequence reads: CASSPPDREHGEQFF. DNA for the CDR3: TGTGCCAGCTCACCACCGGACAGGGAACACGGTGAGCAGTTCTTC.

This chain joins TRBV18 and TRBJ2-3; 9 bases agree with TRBD1. V was pared by 3 bases and J by 1 base, with 8 bases of the junction left unmatched. Germline V gene sequence: CDR1 KGHSH, CDR2 LQKENI. This CDR3 is built from 17 residues. The CDR3 is CASSPKPTGGGTDTQYF. As DNA, the CDR3 is TGTGCCAGCTCACCTAAGCCGACAGGGGGTGGCACAGATACGCAGTATTTT.

This clonotype was seen only a few times. CDR3 coding DNA: TGCAGTGCTAGAGGACGTGGCGGGAGGGCCGACTCCTACGAGCAGTACTTC. Translation gives CSARGRGGRADSYEQYF. This chain links TRBV20-1 with TRBJ2-7, with 9 bases aligning to TRBD2. CDR1 DFQATT and CDR2 SNEGSKA come from the germline V gene (reference sequence). Trimming at V came to 1 base and at J to 0 bases, leaving 10 bases not matched to a gene. There are 17 residues in the CDR3.

This clonotype was picked up a small number of times. The gene calls are TRBV4-3 and TRBJ2-7; 10 nucleotides align to TRBD1. The germline V gene has CDR1 LGHNA and CDR2 YSLEER. V was pared by 4 bases and J by 2 bases, with 5 bases of the junction left unmatched. This CDR3 comprises 15 residues. This CDR3 reads CASSPGGQGTYEQYV. CDR3 nucleotide sequence: TGCGCCAGCAGCCCTGGGGGACAGGGGACCTACGAGCAGTACGTC.

The chain couples TRBV11-2 to TRBJ2-5; D remains unclear. V dropped 2 bases and J dropped 2 bases, with 18 bases sitting between them. The CDR3 runs to 17 residues. Germline lookup yields CDR1 SGHAT and CDR2 FQNNGV. The CDR3 DNA follows: TGTGCCAGCAGCTTACCCTTTAGACCGGGCGAACAAGAGACCCAGTACTTC. Translation: CASSLPFRPGEQETQYF. The whole variable domain, remainder taken from reference TRBV11-2 and TRBJ2-5, is EAGVAQSPRYKIIEKRQSVAFWCNPISGHATLYWYQQILGQGPKLLIQFQNNGVVDDSQLPKDRFSAERLKGVDSTLKIQPAKLEDSAVYLCASSLPFRPGEQETQYFGPGTRLLVL.

In its sample, this clonotype was seen a few times. The chain couples TRBV24-1 to TRBJ2-1; no clear D gene. CDR1 is KGHDR and CDR2 is SFDVKD in the germline V gene. The CDR3 length is 13 residues. V dropped 4 bases and J dropped 10 bases, with 13 bases sitting between them. CDR3 residues: CATSDPTRQEQFF. The DNA of the CDR3 is TGTGCCACCAGTGACCCGACGCGGCAGGAGCAGTTCTTC.

This clonotype was counted at least ten times. V gene TRBV4-2 combines with J gene TRBJ2-3; tentatively, D is TRBD1 or TRBD2 (5 bases each). This CDR3 spans 14 amino acids. The germline V gene encodes CDR1 LGHNA and CDR2 YNFKEQ. V was trimmed by 4 bases and J by 4 bases, leaving 12 bases between them. The CDR3 nucleotides read TGTGCCAGCAGCCCACGAACGGGACCAGATACGCAGTATTTT. This gives the protein CASSPRTGPDTQYF.

This clonotype has only a few counts. V usage is TRBV5-1 and J usage is TRBJ1-1; D ambiguous. V lost 5 bases and J lost 3, with 5 bases in between. The CDR3 consists of 11 residues. Germline CDR1 reads SGHRS; CDR2 reads YFSETQ. CDR3 in DNA: TGCGCCAGCAGGGAATACACTGAAGCTTTCTTT. Encoded protein: CASREYTEAFF.